This T cell receptor beta chain was recorded in a study of cytomegalovirus exposure and HLA in healthy donors. Background on the study: The platform used for the approximately 130 validation repertoires matched that of the 666 first-cohort repertoires, a later analysis reported.

J gave up 6 bases and V 5 bases, and 5 bases lay outside the gene matches. The germline gives CDR1 SGHTA, CDR2 FQGNSA. This CDR3 comprises 13 residues. Clones were sequenced by immunoSEQ multiplex PCR, and TCRdb holds only the in-frame ones, with some missing. The sample lists around 150,000 clones, 70% to 90% occurring once. This clone was observed a handful of times. The chain has TRBV7-2 and TRBJ1-2, with 8 nucleotides matching TRBD1. The specimen was PBMCs. The origin of this receptor is a woman under 30 in good health and CMV-seropositive. CDR3 sequence reads: CASSRTGIDGYTF. CDR3 coding DNA: TGTGCCAGCAGCAGGACAGGGATTGATGGCTACACCTTC.